The entry below gives a single TCR beta chain sequence along with its context. The antigen remains unidentified. CDR3 size: 16 residues. The germline CDR1 and CDR2 sequences are MNHEY and SVGEGT. Trimming at V came to 3 bases and at J to 8 bases, leaving 10 bases not matched to a gene. Using its own MiXCR run on the reads, TCRdb lists one record per CDR3 protein. The repertoire has about 920,000 distinct CDR3 sequences, around 32% of them found once; the top ten carry 13%. These data originate in a study of T cell repertoires in cytomegalovirus infection. Study-level background: Based on public TCR beta signatures, there were indications of CMV infection and of a matching HLA type.

Study results and limitations: Clonotype analysis showed dominance of the ex vivo response by HLA-C-restricted CMV-specific TCR beta clonotypes. Carriers of CMV plus the relevant HLA were identified by cumulative public TCR beta family frequency.

V is TRBV6-2 or TRBV6-3 and J is TRBJ2-1; 10 bases line up with TRBD2. This receptor was taken from a human donor in good health (CMV status not recorded). Some clones in this sample may be carry-over from other donors' samples. This material consisted of cultured CD8+ T cells from PBMCs, taken from culture after CMV antigen stimulation. CDR3 in amino acids: CASSYDAASGGHEQFF. In nucleotides, the CDR3 is TGTGCCAGCAGTTATGATGCGGCTAGCGGGGGCCATGAGCAGTTCTTC.